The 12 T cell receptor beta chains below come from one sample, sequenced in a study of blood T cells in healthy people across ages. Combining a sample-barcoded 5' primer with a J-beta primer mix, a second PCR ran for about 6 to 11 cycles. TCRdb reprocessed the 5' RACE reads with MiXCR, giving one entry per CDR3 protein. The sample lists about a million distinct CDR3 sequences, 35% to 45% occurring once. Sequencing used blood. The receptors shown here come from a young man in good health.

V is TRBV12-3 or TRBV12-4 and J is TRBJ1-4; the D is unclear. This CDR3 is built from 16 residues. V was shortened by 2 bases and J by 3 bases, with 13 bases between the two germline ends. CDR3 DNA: TGTGCCAGCAGTTTATCCAGGCTTAATCCTAATGAAAAACTGTTTTTT. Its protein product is CASSLSRLNPNEKLFF.

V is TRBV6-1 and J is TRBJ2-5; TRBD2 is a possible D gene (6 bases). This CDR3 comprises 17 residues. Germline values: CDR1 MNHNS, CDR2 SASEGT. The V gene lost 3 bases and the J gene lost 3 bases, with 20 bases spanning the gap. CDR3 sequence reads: CASSDRRLVELKETQYF. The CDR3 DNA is TGTGCCAGCAGTGACAGGCGACTAGTGGAACTAAAAGAGACCCAGTACTTC.

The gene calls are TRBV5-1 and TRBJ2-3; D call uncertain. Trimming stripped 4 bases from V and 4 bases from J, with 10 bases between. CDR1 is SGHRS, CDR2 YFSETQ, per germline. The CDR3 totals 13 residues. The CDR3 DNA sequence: TGCGCCAGCAGCCCGCCGGCCGCAGATACGCAGTATTTT. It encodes CASSPPAADTQYF.

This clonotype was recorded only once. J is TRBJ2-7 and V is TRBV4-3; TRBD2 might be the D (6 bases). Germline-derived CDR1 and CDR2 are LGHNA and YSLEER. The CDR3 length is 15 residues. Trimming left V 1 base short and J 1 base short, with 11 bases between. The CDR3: CASSQVASESYEQYF. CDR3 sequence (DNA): TGCGCCAGCAGCCAAGTGGCTAGCGAATCCTACGAGCAGTACTTC.

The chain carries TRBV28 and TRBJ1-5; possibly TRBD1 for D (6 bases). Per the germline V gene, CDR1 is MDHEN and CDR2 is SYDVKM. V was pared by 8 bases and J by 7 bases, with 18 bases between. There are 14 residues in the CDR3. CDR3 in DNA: TGTGCCAGCGGGACGGACAGAAAGGGACAGCCCCAGCATTTT. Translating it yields CASGTDRKGQPQHF. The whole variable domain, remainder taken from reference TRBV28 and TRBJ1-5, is DVKVTQSSRYLVKRTGEKVFLECVQDMDHENMFWYRQDPGLGLRLIYFSYDVKMKEKGDIPEGYSVSREKKERFSLILESASTNQTSMYLCASGTDRKGQPQHFGDGTRLSIL.

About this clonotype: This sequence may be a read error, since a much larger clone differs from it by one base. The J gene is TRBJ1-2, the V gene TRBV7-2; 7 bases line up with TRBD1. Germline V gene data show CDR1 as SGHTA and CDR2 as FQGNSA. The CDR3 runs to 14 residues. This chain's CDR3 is CASRRDRRYYDYTF. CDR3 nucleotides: TGTGCCAGCCGAAGGGACAGACGATACTATGACTACACCTTC.

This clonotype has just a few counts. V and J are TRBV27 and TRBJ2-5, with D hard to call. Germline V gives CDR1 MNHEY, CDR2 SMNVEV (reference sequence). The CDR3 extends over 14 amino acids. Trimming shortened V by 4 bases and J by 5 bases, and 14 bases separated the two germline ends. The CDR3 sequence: CASSSSFRGETQYF. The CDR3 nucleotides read TGTGCCAGCAGTTCCTCCTTTCGTGGGGAGACCCAGTACTTC.

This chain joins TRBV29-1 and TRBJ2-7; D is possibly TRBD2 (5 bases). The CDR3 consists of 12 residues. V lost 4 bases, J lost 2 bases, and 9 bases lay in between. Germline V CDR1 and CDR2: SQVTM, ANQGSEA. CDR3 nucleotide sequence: TGCAGCGTTGGAGGGCGGACCTACGAGCAGTACTTC. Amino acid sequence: CSVGGRTYEQYF.

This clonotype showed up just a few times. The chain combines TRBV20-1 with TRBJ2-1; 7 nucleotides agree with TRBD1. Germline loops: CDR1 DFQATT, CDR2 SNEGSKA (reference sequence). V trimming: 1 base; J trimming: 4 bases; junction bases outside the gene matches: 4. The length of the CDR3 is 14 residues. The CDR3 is CSARAPGQYNEQFF. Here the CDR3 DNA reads TGCAGTGCTAGAGCCCCGGGACAGTACAATGAGCAGTTCTTC.

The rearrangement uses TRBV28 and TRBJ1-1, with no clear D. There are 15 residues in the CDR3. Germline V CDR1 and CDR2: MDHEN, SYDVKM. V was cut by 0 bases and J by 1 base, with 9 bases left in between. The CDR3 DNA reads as TGTGCCAGCAGTTTATGGGGCGCGTCGAACACTGAAGCTTTCTTT. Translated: CASSLWGASNTEAFF.

As DNA, the CDR3 is TGCAGTGCTAGTCTCTCAGGGGGTCGCACTGAAGCTTTCTTT. Protein sequence: CSASLSGGRTEAFF. The chain links TRBV20-1 to TRBJ1-1, with 7 bases lining up with TRBD1. This CDR3 is 14 amino acids long. V dropped 3 bases and J dropped 4; count of bases not matched to a gene: 8. Germline V lookup: CDR1 DFQATT, CDR2 SNEGSKA (reference sequence).

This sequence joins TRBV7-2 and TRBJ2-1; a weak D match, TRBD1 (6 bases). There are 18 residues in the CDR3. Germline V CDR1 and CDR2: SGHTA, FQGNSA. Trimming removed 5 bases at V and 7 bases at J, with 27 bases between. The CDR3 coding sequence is TGTACCAGCAGCAGGCGGGTGGCAGGGACATTTGGTAAAAATGAGCAGTTCTTC. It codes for CTSSRRVAGTFGKNEQFF.